These 16 T cell receptor beta chains were all obtained from the same sample, sequenced in a study of human T cells and chemical hapten exposure. One entry per CDR3 protein, called by TCRdb with MiXCR from the RACE reads. Seen here are tens of thousands of distinct CDR3 sequences, around 9.3% observed once, and the top ten hold approximately 4.5%. Regarding time point: patch test 1, 2 weeks after DPC sensitization. Treatment here: therapeutic diphenylcyclopropenone sensitization with weekly scalp DPC. The sample consisted of whole blood, taken in connection with sensitization to the hapten diphenylcyclopropenone (DPC). The receptors here all came from a woman aged 50 to 65 with alopecia areata. Some clones in this sample may be carry-over from other donors' samples.

The sample holds many counts of this clonotype. V and J are TRBV7-7 and TRBJ2-2, with 7 bases that match TRBD1. CDR3 length equals 15 residues. The junction had 5 bases not matched to a gene; V was cut back by 4 bases and J by 3 bases. From germline, CDR1 is SSHAT and CDR2 FNYEAQ (reference sequence). The CDR3 region is CASSSQTGHTGELFF. The CDR3 nucleotides read TGTGCCAGCAGCTCACAGACAGGGCACACCGGGGAGCTGTTTTTT.

The genes are TRBV20-1 and TRBJ1-5; 9 bases match TRBD1. With 6 bases clipped from V and 5 bases from J, the junction kept 5 bases outside the gene matches. The CDR3 has 13 amino acids. Germline values: CDR1 DFQATT, CDR2 SNEGSKA (reference sequence). Here the CDR3 DNA reads TGCAGTGCGGGGACAGGGCGTGATCAGCCCCAGCATTTT. Its translation: CSAGTGRDQPQHF.

This clonotype was picked up many times. V usage is TRBV18 and J usage is TRBJ1-5; 9 nucleotides line up with TRBD1. Per the germline V gene, CDR1 is KGHSH and CDR2 is LQKENI. The length of the CDR3 is 16 residues. The junction had 9 bases not matched to a gene; V was cut back by 2 bases and J by 7 bases. The CDR3 spells CASSPSATGGSQPQHF. CDR3 sequence (DNA): TGTGCCAGCTCACCAAGTGCGACAGGGGGAAGCCAGCCCCAGCATTTT.

This clonotype was found many times. This chain connects TRBV4-1 to TRBJ2-7; 10 bases are a match to TRBD2. The germline gives CDR1 MGHRA, CDR2 YSYEKL. J gave up 2 bases and V 0 bases, and 4 bases lay outside the gene matches. The CDR3 extends over 16 amino acids. The CDR3 nucleotides read TGCGCCAGCAGCCAAGATAGCGGGAGGTTTACCTACGAGCAGTACTTC. Translated, it gives CASSQDSGRFTYEQYF.

This clonotype was found many times. The V and J genes are TRBV20-1 and TRBJ2-3; 7 positions match TRBD2. V gave up 6 bases and J gave up 4 bases; unmatched junction bases: 10. The CDR3 is made up of 14 amino acids. Germline CDR1 is DFQATT and CDR2 is SNEGSKA (reference sequence). CDR3 region: CSARTRSIADTQYF. The CDR3 coding sequence is TGCAGTGCCAGGACTAGATCTATCGCAGATACGCAGTATTTT.

The chain employs TRBV11-2 and TRBJ2-5, with TRBD2 identical over 8 bases. The CDR3 runs 16 residues. V was pared by 4 bases and J by 3 bases, with 10 bases of the junction left unmatched. The V gene's germline CDR1 is SGHAT and CDR2 FQNNGV. The CDR3 nucleotides are TGTGCCAGCAGCTCAACCCCTAGCGGGCCCAAAGAGACCCAGTACTTC. Translated, it gives CASSSTPSGPKETQYF.

This chain connects TRBV6-2 or TRBV6-3 to TRBJ2-1, with unresolved D. Germline V gene lookup returns CDR1 MNHEY and CDR2 SVGEGT. The CDR3 loop spans 17 amino acids. With 4 bases removed from V and 2 bases from J, the gap between germline ends came to 18 bases. The CDR3 protein is CASSCSSSRRTYNEQFF. CDR3 DNA: TGTGCCAGCAGTTGCTCTTCCTCCAGGCGCACCTACAATGAGCAGTTCTTC.

Ten or more counts support this clonotype. The rearrangement joins TRBV7-2 to TRBJ2-7, with D possibly called TRBD1 or TRBD2 (5 bases each). The length of the CDR3 is 15 residues. Germline CDR1 reads SGHTA; CDR2 reads FQGNSA. Trimming cost V 5 bases and J 3 bases, with 17 bases left between them. The CDR3, as DNA: TGTGCCAGCAGCCTCGCCCGGGACGTCCACTACGAGCAGTACTTC. It yields the protein CASSLARDVHYEQYF.

In this sample, this clonotype turned up a few times. V gene TRBV6-4 combines with J gene TRBJ1-2; 8 bases align to TRBD1. This CDR3 is built from 14 residues. The germline gives CDR1 MRHNA, CDR2 SNTAGT. The V gene end was trimmed by 6 bases and the J gene end by 6 bases; junction bases not matched to a gene: 9. The CDR3 is CASSQGATGHGYTF. DNA of the CDR3: TGTGCCAGCAGCCAGGGGGCAACTGGCCATGGCTACACCTTC.

This clonotype was detected many times. This chain's CDR3 is CSARIPSVPSGSYEQYF. CDR3 DNA: TGCAGTGCTAGAATCCCATCGGTTCCTAGCGGGAGCTACGAGCAGTACTTC. The chain carries TRBV20-1 and TRBJ2-7, with TRBD2 matching over 10 bases. Germline assignment: CDR1 DFQATT and CDR2 SNEGSKA (reference sequence). The CDR3 is 17 residues long. The trim removed 2 bases at V and 3 bases at J, leaving 13 bases unmatched.

This clonotype was seen a few times. The chain has TRBV10-3 and TRBJ1-1; a weak D match, TRBD1 (5 bases). Trimming removed 7 bases from V and 12 bases from J, with 15 bases in between. This CDR3 has 11 residues. Germline V CDR1 and CDR2: ENHRY, SYGVKD. CDR3 nucleotide sequence: TGTGCCATCACTAATCAGGGTCTGCCTTTCTTT. This translates into CAITNQGLPFF.

The chain is built from TRBV7-2 and TRBJ1-2; the D is unclear. Germline CDR1 reads SGHTA; CDR2 reads FQGNSA. This CDR3 is built from 15 residues. V was trimmed by 0 bases and J by 2 bases, leaving 10 bases between them. CDR3 DNA sequence: TGTGCCAGCAGCTTAGCCGCCGACCCAAACTATGGCTACACCTTC. Amino acid sequence: CASSLAADPNYGYTF.

The V call is TRBV27, the J call TRBJ1-6, with 10 bases matching TRBD1. The trim removed 3 bases at V and 6 bases at J, leaving 5 bases unmatched. CDR1 MNHEY and CDR2 SMNVEV come from the germline V gene (reference sequence). The CDR3 runs 16 residues. The CDR3 region has the DNA TGTGCCAGCAGTTTCCGACAGGGGGCTCGTAATTCACCCCTCCACTTT. Its translation: CASSFRQGARNSPLHF.

Concerning this clonotype: A much larger clonotype is one base distant, so this may be a read error. The chain recombines TRBV29-1 with TRBJ2-3; 11 nucleotides line up with TRBD2. Germline trimming cut 4 bases from V and 1 base from J; bases unmatched to any gene: 10. Germline CDR1 reads SQVTM; CDR2 reads ANQGSEA. CDR3 length: 17 amino acids. The CDR3 bases are TGCAGCGTTGCCAAGGGACTAGCGGCCTATGGCACAGATACGCAGTATTTT. This gives the protein CSVAKGLAAYGTDTQYF.

This clonotype was seen only a few times. This chain uses TRBV11-2 with TRBJ2-5, with 9 positions matching TRBD2. The V gene's germline CDR1 is SGHAT and CDR2 FQNNGV. J gave up 2 bases and V 6 bases, and 10 bases lay outside the gene matches. The CDR3 length is 16 residues. The DNA for the CDR3 is TGTGCCAGCAGTCCGAAGCGTCTAGCGGGACAAGAGACCCAGTACTTC. It yields the protein CASSPKRLAGQETQYF.

The sample holds many counts of this clonotype. The rearrangement links TRBV6-5 to TRBJ2-7; D gene unclear. The CDR3 is 15 amino acids. Trimming took 6 bases from V and 0 from J, leaving 15 bases between them. Per the germline V gene, CDR1 is MNHEY and CDR2 is SVGAGI. DNA for the CDR3: TGTGCCAGCAGGGTCGCCGACGGCTACTCCTACGAGCAGTACTTC. It codes for CASRVADGYSYEQYF.